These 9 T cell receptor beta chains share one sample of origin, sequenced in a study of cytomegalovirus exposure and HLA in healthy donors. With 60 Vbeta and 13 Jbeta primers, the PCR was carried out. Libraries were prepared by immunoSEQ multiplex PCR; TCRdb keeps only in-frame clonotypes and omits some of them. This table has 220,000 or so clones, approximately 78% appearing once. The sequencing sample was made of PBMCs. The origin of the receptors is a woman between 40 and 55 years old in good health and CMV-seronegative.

DNA of the CDR3: TGTGCCAGCAGCGGGGGACTAGCGGTTGCCACCGGGGAGCTGTTTTTT. Protein sequence: CASSGGLAVATGELFF. The chain is built from TRBV7-6 and TRBJ2-2, with 11 bases matching TRBD2. CDR1 and CDR2 (germline): SGHVS, FNYEAQ. The junction had 6 bases not matched to a gene; V was cut back by 5 bases and J by 4 bases. This CDR3 has 16 residues.

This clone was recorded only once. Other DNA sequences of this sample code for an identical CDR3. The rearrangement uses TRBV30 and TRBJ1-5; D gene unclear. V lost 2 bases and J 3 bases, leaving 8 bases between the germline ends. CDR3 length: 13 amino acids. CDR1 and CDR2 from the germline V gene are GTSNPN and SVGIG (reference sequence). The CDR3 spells CAWSRGINQPQHF. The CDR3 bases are TGTGCCTGGAGTAGAGGAATCAATCAGCCCCAGCATTTT.

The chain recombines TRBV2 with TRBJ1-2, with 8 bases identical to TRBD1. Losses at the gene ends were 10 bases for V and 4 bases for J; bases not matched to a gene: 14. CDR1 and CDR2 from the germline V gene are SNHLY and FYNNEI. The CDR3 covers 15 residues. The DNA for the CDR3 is TGTGCCACCAAAAAGCCCTCGACAGGGGTCTATGGCTACACCTTC. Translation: CATKKPSTGVYGYTF.

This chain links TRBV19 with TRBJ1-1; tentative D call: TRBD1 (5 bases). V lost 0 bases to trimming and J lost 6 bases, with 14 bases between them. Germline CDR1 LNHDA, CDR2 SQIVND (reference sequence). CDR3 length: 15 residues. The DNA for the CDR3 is TGTGCCAGTAGTATAGATTGGAGGGGATCCGCTGAAGCTTTCTTT. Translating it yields CASSIDWRGSAEAFF.

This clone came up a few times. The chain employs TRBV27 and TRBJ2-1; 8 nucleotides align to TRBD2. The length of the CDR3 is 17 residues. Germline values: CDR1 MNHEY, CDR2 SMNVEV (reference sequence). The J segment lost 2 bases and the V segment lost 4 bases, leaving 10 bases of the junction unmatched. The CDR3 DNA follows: TGTGCCAGCAGTTCCTTAGGAGCGGGAGCCCCCTACAATGAGCAGTTCTTC. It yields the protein CASSSLGAGAPYNEQFF.

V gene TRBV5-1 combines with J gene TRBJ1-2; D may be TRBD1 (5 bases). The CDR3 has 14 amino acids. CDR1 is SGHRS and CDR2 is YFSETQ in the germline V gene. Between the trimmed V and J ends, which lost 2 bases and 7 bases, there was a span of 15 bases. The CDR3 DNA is TGCGCCAGCAGCTTCCGTGACAGACAAAGTGGCTACACCTTC. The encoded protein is CASSFRDRQSGYTF. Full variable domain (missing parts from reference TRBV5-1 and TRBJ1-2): KAGVTQTPRYLIKTRGQQVTLSCSPISGHRSVSWYQQTPGQGLQFLFEYFSETQRNKGNFPGRFSGRQFSNSRSEMNVSTLELGDSALYLCASSFRDRQSGYTFGSGTRLTVV.

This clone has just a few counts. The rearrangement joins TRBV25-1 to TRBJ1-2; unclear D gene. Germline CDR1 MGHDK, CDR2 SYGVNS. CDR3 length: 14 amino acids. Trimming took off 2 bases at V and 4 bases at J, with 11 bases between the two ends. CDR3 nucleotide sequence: TGTGCCAGCAGTGAAGGTCGGGATTTCTATGGCTACACCTTC. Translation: CASSEGRDFYGYTF.

This CDR3 reads CAWTTLAGSSYNEQFF. CDR3 DNA: TGTGCCTGGACAACGCTAGCCGGGAGCTCCTACAATGAGCAGTTCTTC. V usage is TRBV30 and J usage is TRBJ2-1; tentatively, D is TRBD2 (6 bases). Germline V gene lookup returns CDR1 GTSNPN and CDR2 SVGIG (reference sequence). The CDR3 sequence is 16 residues long. Trimming shortened V by 4 bases and J by 0 bases, and 16 bases separated the two germline ends.

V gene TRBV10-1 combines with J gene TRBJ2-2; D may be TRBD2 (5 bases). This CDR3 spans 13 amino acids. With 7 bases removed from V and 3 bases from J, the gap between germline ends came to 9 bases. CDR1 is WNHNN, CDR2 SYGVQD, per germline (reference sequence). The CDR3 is CASTPGYTGELFF. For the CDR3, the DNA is TGCGCCAGCACTCCGGGATACACCGGGGAGCTGTTTTTT.